This is a list of T cell receptor beta chains from one sample in a study of cytomegalovirus exposure and HLA in healthy donors. Clones were sequenced by immunoSEQ multiplex PCR, and TCRdb holds only the in-frame ones, with some missing. The data hold about 190,000 clones, with about 80% observed a single time. Sequencing was done on a sample of PBMCs. Receptors were obtained from a woman between 35 and 50 years old in good health and CMV-seronegative. CDR3s include the opening cysteine and the closing phenylalanine or tryptophan. The D gene is left open where the match is weak. Clone sizes are given selectively: once, few, many, or a class where the clone is expanded.

.,TRBV6-5,.,TRBJ1-4,TGTGCCAGCAGAGAGGCCACAACTAATGAAAAACTGTTTTTT,CASREATTNEKLFF
.,TRBV7-2,.,TRBJ2-1,TGTGCCAGCAGCTTAGATGGCGGGATTAGGAATGAGCAGTTCTTC,CASSLDGGIRNEQFF
TRBD1,TRBV7-2,.,TRBJ1-1,TGTGCCAGCAGCCCTAGAGGGGGACAGGGTACTTTCTTT,CASSPRGGQGTFF
.,TRBV30,.,TRBJ1-5,TGTGCCTGGAGTGAGCTTTATAGCAATCAGCCCCAGCATTTT,CAWSELYSNQPQHF
TRBD1,TRBV30,.,TRBJ1-5,TGTGCCTGGAATCAGGACAGGCAGCCCCAGCATTTT,CAWNQDRQPQHF
.,TRBV4-3,few,TRBJ1-1,TGCGCCAGCAGCCAAGATTTAGTGTTAACTGAAGCTTTCTTT,CASSQDLVLTEAFF
.,TRBV19,once,TRBJ1-3,TGTGCCAGTAGTACACAGGGTACTGGAAACACCATATATTTT,CASSTQGTGNTIYF
.,TRBV5-8,once,TRBJ1-2,TGTGCCAGCAGCCTGACAGGTCCACCCCATGGCTACACCTTC,CASSLTGPPHGYTF
.,TRBV5-1,.,TRBJ2-1,TGCGCCAGCAGCCCGGCCGGTGGGGGGAGGCTGAGCTCCTACAATGAGCAGTTCTTC,CASSPAGGGRLSSYNEQFF
TRBD1,TRBV5-1,.,TRBJ2-5,TGCGCCAGCAGCTCTGGACAGGGTGAAGAGACCCAGTACTTC,CASSSGQGEETQYF
.,TRBV6-1,.,TRBJ1-5,TGTGCCAGCATCGAGGGACAAGCACGGCAGCCCCAGCATTTT,CASIEGQARQPQHF
TRBD1,TRBV5-6,once,TRBJ1-2,TGTGCCAGCAGCTTGGGGGGGACAGGGGCACAGTTTGGCTATGGCTACACCTTC,CASSLGGTGAQFGYGYTF
.,TRBV7-2,.,TRBJ2-2,TGTGCCAGCAGCCTTCCGGGACAAGTACCCGGGGAGCTGTTTTTT,CASSLPGQVPGELFF
TRBD1,TRBV18,.,TRBJ2-6,TGTGCCAGCTCAGAACAGGGGGCTGGGGCCAACGTCCTGACTTTC,CASSEQGAGANVLTF
.,TRBV15,.,TRBJ1-2,TGTGCCACCAGCAGAGATATAGCAGGGGACTATGGCTACACCTTC,CATSRDIAGDYGYTF
.,TRBV11-3,.,TRBJ2-1,TGTGCCAGCAGCTTAGATAGCGGCTCCTACAATGAGCAGTTCTTC,CASSLDSGSYNEQFF
.,TRBV9,.,TRBJ2-1,TGTGCCAGCTCCCCGGGCGGGCCTTTGGATGAGCAGTTCTTC,CASSPGGPLDEQFF
TRBD2,TRBV4-3,.,TRBJ2-3,TGCGCCAGCAGCCACCGGGAGGGCTCAGATACGCAGTATTTT,CASSHREGSDTQYF
.,TRBV5-5,.,TRBJ2-1,TGTGCCAGCAGCTTGAACGCGATAAATGAGCAGTTCTTC,CASSLNAINEQFF
TRBD2,TRBV7-8,.,TRBJ2-5,TGTGCCAGCAGCTTAGCGTTAACTGTGCGCCTAGCGGGAGAGACCCAGTACTTC,CASSLALTVRLAGETQYF
TRBD2,TRBV29-1,.,TRBJ2-5,TGCAGCGTCGGGATTAGCGGGAGCCTCCAAGAGACCCAGTACTTC,CSVGISGSLQETQYF
.,TRBV25-1,.,TRBJ1-5,TGTGCCAGCAGTGATAGCGACATGCAGCCCCAGCATTTT,CASSDSDMQPQHF
TRBD1,TRBV30,.,TRBJ1-2,TGTGCCTGGAGTGCTACAGGGGAGGCTAACTATGGCTACACCTTC,CAWSATGEANYGYTF
TRBD1,TRBV28,.,TRBJ1-1,TGTGCCAGTAAGAACAGGGGTGTGGCTTTCTTT,CASKNRGVAFF
TRBD2,TRBV7-2,.,TRBJ2-2,TGTGCCAGCAGCTTAAGGCTAGCGGGAGGATCAGGCACCGGGGAGCTGTTTTTT,CASSLRLAGGSGTGELFF
.,TRBV19,few,TRBJ1-5,TGTGCCAGTAGTATACCCAGAAATCAGCCCCAGCATTTT,CASSIPRNQPQHF
.,TRBV30,once,TRBJ1-2,TGTGCCTGGAGTGTTTATGGTTACAGCTTCTATGGCTACACCTTC,CAWSVYGYSFYGYTF
.,TRBV27,.,TRBJ2-7,TGTGCCAGCAGTTTCCGACTACCAATTGCCACTAACCAATACGAGCAGTACTTC,CASSFRLPIATNQYEQYF
TRBD1,TRBV6-5,.,TRBJ1-1,TGTGCCAGCACTAGAGGGGGCAACACTGAAGCTTTCTTT,CASTRGGNTEAFF
.,TRBV10-3,.,TRBJ1-5,TGTGCCATCAGTGAGTCGGGGGGGCTGGGTCAGCCCCAGCATTTT,CAISESGGLGQPQHF
.,TRBV21-1,few,TRBJ1-4,TGTGCCAGCAGCGAAGACAGCCCCGGTGAAAAACTGTTTTTT,CASSEDSPGEKLFF
.,TRBV5-4,.,TRBJ2-7,TGTGCCAGCAGCCCCTATACAGGAGCCACCTACGAGCAGTACTTC,CASSPYTGATYEQYF
TRBD2,TRBV19,.,TRBJ2-1,TGTGCCAGTAGTATAGATGAAAGAGCGGGAAACTACAATGAGCAGTTCTTC,CASSIDERAGNYNEQFF
TRBD2,TRBV18,.,TRBJ2-1,TGTGCCAGCTCTCGACTCGGACTAGCAGGCTACAATGAGCAGTTCTTC,CASSRLGLAGYNEQFF
.,TRBV6-6,.,TRBJ2-7,TGTGCCAGCAATAAGGGACAACCAAGCTCCTACGAGCAGTACTTC,CASNKGQPSSYEQYF
.,TRBV10-3,.,TRBJ2-3,TGTGCCATCATATCAGGTTCTAGCACAGATACGCAGTATTTT,CAIISGSSTDTQYF
TRBD2,TRBV19,.,TRBJ2-1,TGTGCCAGTAGTCCCTCGGGACTACCCGGGAATGAGCAGTTCTTC,CASSPSGLPGNEQFF
.,TRBV6-1,.,TRBJ1-1,TGTGCCACCGGAGAGTACAGGTGGGGCACTGAAGCTTTCTTT,CATGEYRWGTEAFF
TRBD1,TRBV19,.,TRBJ1-3,TGTGCCAGTAGTCAGGGGGCGACTGGAAACACCATATATTTT,CASSQGATGNTIYF
.,TRBV9,.,TRBJ1-2,TGTGCCAGCAGCGTCCGGGGCAGGGAGGACTATGGCTACACCTTC,CASSVRGREDYGYTF
.,TRBV19,.,TRBJ1-1,TGTGCCAGTAGTCTTCTCGGGGTATCGAAGAGAGGGCCTGAAGCTTTCTTT,CASSLLGVSKRGPEAFF
.,TRBV7-2,once,TRBJ2-1,TGTGCCAGCAGCTTACGGGGCAATGAGCAGTTCTTC,CASSLRGNEQFF
TRBD2,TRBV2,.,TRBJ2-7,TGTGCCAGCAGCCCACTGAGCGGGAGCGTCAACGAGCAGTACTTC,CASSPLSGSVNEQYF
.,TRBV10-3,.,TRBJ1-1,TGTGCCATCACCGAAGGTATGGGAGTTAGGGCTAACACTGAAGCTTTCTTT,CAITEGMGVRANTEAFF
.,TRBV15,.,TRBJ1-6,TGTGCCACCAGGGGGCCAGGGGATCGTCTCTATAATTCACCCCTCCACTTT,CATRGPGDRLYNSPLHF
.,TRBV5-6,.,TRBJ1-6,TGTGCCAGCAGCTTGTTTCTAAGCTCCTATAATTCACCCCTCCACTTT,CASSLFLSSYNSPLHF
.,TRBV5-4,.,TRBJ2-2,TGTGCCAGCAGCTTGGAGAGGGGGTCACACGGCGGGGAGCTGTTTTTT,CASSLERGSHGGELFF